The source of this T cell receptor (beta chain) is a study of blood T cell repertoires in COVID-19. Background on the study: Collection of acute and convalescent COVID-19 samples took place in the United States, Italy and Spain. The cDNA or gDNA used as material had been derived from T cells, B-cell-depleted T cells, or PBMCs.

J lost 6 bases, V lost 4 bases, and 16 bases had no gene match. CDR1 and CDR2 (germline): KGHSH, LQKENI. The CDR3 length is 17 residues. The study assigned cohorts using participant-reported clinical history. This clone has a handful of counts. Repertoires were generated with immunoSEQ multiplex PCR, while TCRdb's copy carries only in-frame clones and drops some. This table has under 300,000 clones, 90% to 95% appearing once. This clonotype was sampled from a human donor in a cohort exposed to, infected with or recovered from COVID-19 (not recorded which). The donor label of this sample is uncertain. The sequenced sample was PBMCs or T cells enriched from blood (not recorded which). V usage is TRBV18 and J usage is TRBJ1-1; 8 nucleotides agree with TRBD1. CDR3 residues: CASSLQMITGGRAEAFF. CDR3 DNA: TGTGCCAGCTCACTTCAAATGATTACAGGGGGAAGGGCTGAAGCTTTCTTT.